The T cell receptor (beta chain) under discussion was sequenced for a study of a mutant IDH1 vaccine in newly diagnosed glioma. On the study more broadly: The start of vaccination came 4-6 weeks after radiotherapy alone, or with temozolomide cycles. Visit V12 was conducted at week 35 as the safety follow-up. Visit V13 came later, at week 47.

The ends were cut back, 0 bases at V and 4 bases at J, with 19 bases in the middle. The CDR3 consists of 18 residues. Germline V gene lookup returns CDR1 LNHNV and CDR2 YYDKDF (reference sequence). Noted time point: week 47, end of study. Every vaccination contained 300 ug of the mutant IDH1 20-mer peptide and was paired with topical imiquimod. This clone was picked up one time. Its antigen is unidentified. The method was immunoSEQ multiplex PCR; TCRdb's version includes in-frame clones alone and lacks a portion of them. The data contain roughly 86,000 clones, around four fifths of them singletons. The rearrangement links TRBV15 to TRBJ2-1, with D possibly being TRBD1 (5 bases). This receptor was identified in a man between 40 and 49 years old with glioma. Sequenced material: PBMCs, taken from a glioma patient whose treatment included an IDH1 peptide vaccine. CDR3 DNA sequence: TGTGCCACCAGCAGAGATTGGGGCAAGCGTCGGTCTTACAATGAGCAGTTCTTC. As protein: CATSRDWGKRRSYNEQFF.